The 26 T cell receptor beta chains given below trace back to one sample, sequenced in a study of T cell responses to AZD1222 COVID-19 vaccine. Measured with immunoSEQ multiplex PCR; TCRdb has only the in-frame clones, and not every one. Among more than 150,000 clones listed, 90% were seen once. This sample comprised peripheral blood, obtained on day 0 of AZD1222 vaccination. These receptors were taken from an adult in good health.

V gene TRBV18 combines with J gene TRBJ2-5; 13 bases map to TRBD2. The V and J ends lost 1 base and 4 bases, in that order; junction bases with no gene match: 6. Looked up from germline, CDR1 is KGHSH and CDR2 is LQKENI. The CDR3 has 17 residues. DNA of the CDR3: TGTGCCAGCTCACCACGGACTAGCGGGAGAAGAGGAGAGACCCAGTACTTC. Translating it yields CASSPRTSGRRGETQYF.

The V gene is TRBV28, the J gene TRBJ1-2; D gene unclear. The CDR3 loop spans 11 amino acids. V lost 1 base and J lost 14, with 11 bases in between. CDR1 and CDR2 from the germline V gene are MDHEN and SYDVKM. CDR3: CASSLSNDSTF. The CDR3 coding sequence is TGTGCCAGCAGTTTATCGAACGACTCGACCTTC.

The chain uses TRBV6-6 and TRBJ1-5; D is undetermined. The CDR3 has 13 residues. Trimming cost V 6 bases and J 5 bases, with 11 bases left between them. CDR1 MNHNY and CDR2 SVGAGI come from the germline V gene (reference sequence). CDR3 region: CASSRQGDQPQHF. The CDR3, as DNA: TGTGCCAGCAGCCGACAAGGAGATCAGCCCCAGCATTTT.

CDR3 protein: CASSLAQGNQPQHF. CDR3 DNA sequence: TGTGCCAGCAGCCTGGCACAGGGGAATCAGCCCCAGCATTTT. The chain links TRBV3-1 (or the pseudogene TRBV3-2) to TRBJ1-5; 7 bases are a match to TRBD1. Germline V gene data show CDR1 as LGHDT and CDR2 as YNNKEL (reference sequence). This CDR3 contains 14 residues. Trimming took 4 bases from V and 4 from J; bases not matched to a gene: 4.

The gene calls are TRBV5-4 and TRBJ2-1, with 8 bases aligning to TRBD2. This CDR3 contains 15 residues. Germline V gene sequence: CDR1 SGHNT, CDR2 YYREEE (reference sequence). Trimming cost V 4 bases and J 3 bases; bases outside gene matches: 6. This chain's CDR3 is CASSETGGLYNEQFF. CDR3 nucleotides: TGTGCCAGCAGCGAAACGGGGGGGCTCTACAATGAGCAGTTCTTC.

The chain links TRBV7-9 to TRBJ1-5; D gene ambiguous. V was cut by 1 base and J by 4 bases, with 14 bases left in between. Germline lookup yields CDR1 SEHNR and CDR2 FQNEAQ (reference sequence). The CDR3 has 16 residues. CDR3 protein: CASSLDGVRGNQPQHF. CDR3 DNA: TGTGCCAGCAGCTTAGATGGGGTTAGAGGGAATCAGCCCCAGCATTTT.

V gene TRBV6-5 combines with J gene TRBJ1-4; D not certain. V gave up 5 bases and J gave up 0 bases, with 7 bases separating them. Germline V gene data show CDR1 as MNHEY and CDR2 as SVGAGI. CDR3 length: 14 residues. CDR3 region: CASSKIPTNEKLFF. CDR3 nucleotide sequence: TGTGCCAGCAGTAAAATACCAACTAATGAAAAACTGTTTTTT.

The CDR3 DNA is TGTGCCAGCAAAGGAGGGGTATCCGGGGAGCTGTTTTTT. It translates to CASKGGVSGELFF. This chain uses TRBV2 with TRBJ2-2; a possible D gene is TRBD2 (6 bases). From germline, CDR1 is SNHLY and CDR2 FYNNEI. V dropped 7 bases and J dropped 6 bases, with 12 bases sitting between them. The CDR3 consists of 13 residues.

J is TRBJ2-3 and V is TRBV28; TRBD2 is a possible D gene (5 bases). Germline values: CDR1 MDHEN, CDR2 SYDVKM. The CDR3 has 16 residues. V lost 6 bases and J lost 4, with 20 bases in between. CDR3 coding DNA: TGTGCCAGCAGCCCGCCGGGAACCGAGGGCCCAGATACGCAGTATTTT. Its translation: CASSPPGTEGPDTQYF.

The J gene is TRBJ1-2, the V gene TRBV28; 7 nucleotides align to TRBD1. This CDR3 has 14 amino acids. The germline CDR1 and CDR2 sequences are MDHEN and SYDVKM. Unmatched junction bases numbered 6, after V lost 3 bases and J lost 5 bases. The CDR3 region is CASSLRDRIYGYTF. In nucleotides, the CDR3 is TGTGCCAGCAGTTTGAGGGACAGAATTTATGGCTACACCTTC.

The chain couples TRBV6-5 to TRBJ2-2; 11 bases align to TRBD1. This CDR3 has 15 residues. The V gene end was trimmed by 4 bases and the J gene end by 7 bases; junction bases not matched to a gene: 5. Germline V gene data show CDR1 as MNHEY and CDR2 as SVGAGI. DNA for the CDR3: TGTGCCAGCAGTTCCACGGGACAGGGGGTCGGGGAGCTGTTTTTT. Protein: CASSSTGQGVGELFF.

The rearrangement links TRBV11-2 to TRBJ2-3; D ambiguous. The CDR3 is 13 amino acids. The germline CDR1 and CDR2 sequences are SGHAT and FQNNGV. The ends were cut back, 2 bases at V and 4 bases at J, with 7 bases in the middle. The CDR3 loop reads CASSLLFSDTQYF. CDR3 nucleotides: TGTGCCAGCAGCTTATTGTTTTCAGATACGCAGTATTTT.

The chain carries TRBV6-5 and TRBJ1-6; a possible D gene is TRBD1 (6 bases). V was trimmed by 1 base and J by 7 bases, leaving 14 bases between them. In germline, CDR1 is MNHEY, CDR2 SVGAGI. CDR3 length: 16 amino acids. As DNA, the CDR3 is TGTGCCAGCAGTTACTTGACGGGGGCCCCCAATTCACCCCTCCACTTT. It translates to CASSYLTGAPNSPLHF.

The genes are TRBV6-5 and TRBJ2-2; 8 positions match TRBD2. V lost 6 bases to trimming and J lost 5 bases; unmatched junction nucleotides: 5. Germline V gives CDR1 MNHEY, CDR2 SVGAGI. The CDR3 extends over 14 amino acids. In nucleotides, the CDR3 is TGTGCCAGCAGGCCCCCGGGGGGGACCGGGGAGCTGTTTTTT. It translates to CASRPPGGTGELFF.

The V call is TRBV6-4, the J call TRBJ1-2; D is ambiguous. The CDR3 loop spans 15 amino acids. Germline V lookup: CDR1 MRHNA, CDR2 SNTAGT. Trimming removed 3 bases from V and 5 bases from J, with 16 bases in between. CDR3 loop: CASSESATLLYGYTF. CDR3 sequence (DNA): TGTGCCAGCAGTGAGTCAGCAACCCTATTGTATGGCTACACCTTC.

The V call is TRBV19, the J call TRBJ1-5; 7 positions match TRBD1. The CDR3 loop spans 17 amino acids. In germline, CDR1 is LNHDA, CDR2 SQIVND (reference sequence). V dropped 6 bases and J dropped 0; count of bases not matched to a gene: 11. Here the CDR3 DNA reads TGTGCCAGTAGCACAGGGGACCGGATCCATAGCAATCAGCCCCAGCATTTT. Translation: CASSTGDRIHSNQPQHF.

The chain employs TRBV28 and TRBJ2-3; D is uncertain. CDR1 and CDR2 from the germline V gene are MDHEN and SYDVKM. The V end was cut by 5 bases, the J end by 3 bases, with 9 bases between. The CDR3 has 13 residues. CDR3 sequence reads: CASSTTTTDTQYF. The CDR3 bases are TGTGCCAGCAGTACTACAACGACAGATACGCAGTATTTT.

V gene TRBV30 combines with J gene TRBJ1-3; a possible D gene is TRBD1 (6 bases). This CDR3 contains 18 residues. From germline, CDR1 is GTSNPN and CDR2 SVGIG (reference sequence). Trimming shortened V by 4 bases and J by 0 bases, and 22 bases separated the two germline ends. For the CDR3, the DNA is TGTGCCTGGAACAAAGGCTTACAGACAGGAGCCTCTGGAAACACCATATATTTT. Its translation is CAWNKGLQTGASGNTIYF.

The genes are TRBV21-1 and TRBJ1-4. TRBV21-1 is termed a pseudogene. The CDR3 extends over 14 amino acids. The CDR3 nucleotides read TGTGCCAGCAGCAAAGGTAGTGACGCTGAAAAACTGTTTTTT. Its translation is CASSKGSDAEKLFF.

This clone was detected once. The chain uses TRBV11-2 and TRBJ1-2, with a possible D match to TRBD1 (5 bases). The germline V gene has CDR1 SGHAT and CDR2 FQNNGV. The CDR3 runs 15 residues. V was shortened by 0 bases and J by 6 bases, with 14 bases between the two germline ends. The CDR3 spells CASSLDLGHWDGYTF. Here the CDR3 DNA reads TGTGCCAGCAGCTTAGATCTTGGACACTGGGATGGCTACACCTTC.

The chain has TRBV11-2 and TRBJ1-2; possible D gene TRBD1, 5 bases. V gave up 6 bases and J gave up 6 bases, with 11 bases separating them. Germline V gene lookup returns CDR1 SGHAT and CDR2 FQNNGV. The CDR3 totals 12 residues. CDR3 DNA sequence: TGTGCCAGCAGTGCCCAGGGCAATGGCTACACCTTC. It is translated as CASSAQGNGYTF.

The CDR3 is CASSLVGGTEAFF. In DNA, the CDR3 is TGTGCCAGCAGCTTAGTTGGGGGGACTGAAGCTTTCTTT. V usage is TRBV11-2 and J usage is TRBJ1-1; possibly TRBD1 for D (5 bases). Germline V lookup: CDR1 SGHAT, CDR2 FQNNGV. The CDR3 loop spans 13 amino acids. Deletions cut 1 base from V and 5 bases from J, with 8 bases between.

The CDR3 DNA reads as TGCGCCAGCAGCCGGGACACCGATAACTATGGCTACACCTTC. This gives the protein CASSRDTDNYGYTF. The rearrangement uses TRBV5-1 and TRBJ1-2; weak D call: TRBD1 (6 bases). The CDR3 runs 14 residues. Trimming took off 4 bases at V and 1 base at J, with 11 bases between the two ends. Germline V gives CDR1 SGHRS, CDR2 YFSETQ.

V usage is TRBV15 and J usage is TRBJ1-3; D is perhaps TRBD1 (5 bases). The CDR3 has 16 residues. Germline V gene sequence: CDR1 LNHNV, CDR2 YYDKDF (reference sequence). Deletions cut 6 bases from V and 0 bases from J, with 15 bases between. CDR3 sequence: CATRRDGTISGNTIYF. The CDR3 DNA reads TGTGCCACCAGGCGGGACGGGACCATCTCTGGAAACACCATATATTTT.

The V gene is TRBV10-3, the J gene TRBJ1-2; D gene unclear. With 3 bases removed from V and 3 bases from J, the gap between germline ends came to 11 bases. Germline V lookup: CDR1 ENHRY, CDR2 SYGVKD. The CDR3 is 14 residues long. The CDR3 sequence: CAISEGNSHYGYTF. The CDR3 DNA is TGTGCCATCAGTGAAGGGAACAGTCACTATGGCTACACCTTC.

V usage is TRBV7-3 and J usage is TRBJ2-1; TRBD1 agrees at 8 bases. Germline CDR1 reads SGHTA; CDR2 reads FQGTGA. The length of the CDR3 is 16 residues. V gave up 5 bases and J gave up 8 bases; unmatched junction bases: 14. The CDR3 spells CASSPRFRGQMDEQFF. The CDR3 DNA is TGTGCCAGCAGCCCGCGATTCAGGGGGCAAATGGATGAGCAGTTCTTC.